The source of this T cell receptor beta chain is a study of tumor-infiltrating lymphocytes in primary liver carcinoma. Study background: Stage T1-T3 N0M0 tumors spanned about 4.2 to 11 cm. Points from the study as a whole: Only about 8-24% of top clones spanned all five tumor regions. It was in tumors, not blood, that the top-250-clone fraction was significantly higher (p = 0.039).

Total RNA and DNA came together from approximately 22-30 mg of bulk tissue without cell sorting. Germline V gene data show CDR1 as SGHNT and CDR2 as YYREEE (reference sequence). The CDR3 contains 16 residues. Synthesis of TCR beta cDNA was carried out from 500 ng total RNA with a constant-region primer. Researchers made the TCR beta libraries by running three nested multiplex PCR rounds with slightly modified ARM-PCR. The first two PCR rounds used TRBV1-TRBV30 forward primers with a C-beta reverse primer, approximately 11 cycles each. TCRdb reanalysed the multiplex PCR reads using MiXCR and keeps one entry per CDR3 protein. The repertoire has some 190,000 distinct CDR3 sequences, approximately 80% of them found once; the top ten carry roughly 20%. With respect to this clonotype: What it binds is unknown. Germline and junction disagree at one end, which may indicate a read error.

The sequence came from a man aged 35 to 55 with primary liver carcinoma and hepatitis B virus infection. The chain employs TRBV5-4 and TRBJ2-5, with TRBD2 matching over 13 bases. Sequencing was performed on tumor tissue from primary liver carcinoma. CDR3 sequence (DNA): TGTGCCAGCAGCTTAGGACTAGCGGGAGCGTCGGAGATCCAGTATTTC. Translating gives CASSLGLAGASEIQYF.